A single sample is the source of the 14 T cell receptor beta chains below, sequenced in a study of T cell changes during pregnancy in multiple sclerosis. Sequencing used immunoSEQ multiplex PCR; TCRdb keeps in-frame clones, though not all of them. The repertoire consists of 70,000 to 90,000 clones, with just over 90% occurring once and the leading ten covering around 0.75%. This sample comprised peripheral blood, obtained in the second trimester of pregnancy. The receptors stem from a female donor in good health, enrolled as a control in a pregnancy study.

The CDR3, as DNA: TGTGCCAGCAGTCGAGACCGGGAGGGCGGGAAACTGTTTTTT. This gives the protein CASSRDREGGKLFF. The gene calls are TRBV6-5 and TRBJ1-4; no clear D gene. The CDR3 is made up of 14 amino acids. The germline CDR1 and CDR2 sequences are MNHEY and SVGAGI. V lost 5 bases and J lost 11, with 18 bases in between.

The rearrangement links TRBV7-9 to TRBJ2-7; unclear D gene. There are 13 residues in the CDR3. The V gene lost 1 base and the J gene lost 3 bases, with 7 bases spanning the gap. Germline CDR1 and CDR2: SEHNR and FQNEAQ (reference sequence). This CDR3 is CASSLDPGYEQYF. In DNA, the CDR3 is TGTGCCAGCAGCTTAGACCCGGGCTACGAGCAGTACTTC.

The chain uses TRBV27 and TRBJ1-1; the D gene is possibly TRBD1 (6 bases). The CDR3 is 14 amino acids. Trimming cost V 5 bases and J 1 base, with 11 bases left between them. CDR1 is MNHEY, CDR2 SMNVEV, per germline (reference sequence). The CDR3 here is CASSLTGWNTEAFF. For the CDR3, the DNA is TGTGCCAGCAGTCTTACAGGGTGGAACACTGAAGCTTTCTTT.

The table lists this clone with a few counts. The DNA for the CDR3 is TGTGCCTGGAGTGTAGCTGATTACGAGCAGTACTTC. It is translated as CAWSVADYEQYF. The chain has TRBV30 and TRBJ2-7; D is unresolved. CDR3 size: 12 residues. Germline lookup yields CDR1 GTSNPN and CDR2 SVGIG (reference sequence). With 0 bases removed from V and 4 bases from J, the gap between germline ends came to 7 bases. Looking up the rest from reference TRBV30 and TRBJ2-7 gives the full variable domain: SQTIHQWPATLVQPVGSPLSLECTVEGTSNPNLYWYRQAAGRGLQLLFYSVGIGQISSEVPQNLSASRPQDRQFILSSKKLLLSDSGFYLCAWSVADYEQYFGPGTRLTVT.

The chain links TRBV27 to TRBJ1-1; D ambiguous. V lost 4 bases to trimming and J lost 5 bases, with 11 bases between them. Germline loops: CDR1 MNHEY, CDR2 SMNVEV (reference sequence). This CDR3 is 13 amino acids long. The CDR3 reads CASSYPDGTEAFF. CDR3 nucleotide sequence: TGTGCCAGCAGTTATCCAGACGGGACTGAAGCTTTCTTT.

V usage is TRBV27 and J usage is TRBJ2-3; the D is unclear. The V end lost 7 bases, the J end lost 2 bases, and 10 bases lay between the germline ends. The CDR3 covers 13 residues. Germline assignment: CDR1 MNHEY and CDR2 SMNVEV (reference sequence). Here the CDR3 reads CASTPTDTDTQYF. The CDR3 DNA sequence: TGTGCCAGCACCCCAACAGACACAGATACGCAGTATTTT.

This chain connects TRBV10-3 to TRBJ1-5; D perhaps matches TRBD1 (6 bases). The CDR3 runs 12 residues. V was shortened by 10 bases and J by 2 bases, with 9 bases between the two germline ends. Germline V gene lookup returns CDR1 ENHRY and CDR2 SYGVKD. CDR3: CARDRRNQPQHF. CDR3 nucleotide sequence: TGTGCCAGAGACAGGCGCAATCAGCCCCAGCATTTT.

The V call is TRBV6-1, the J call TRBJ2-2, with D possibly matching TRBD2 (5 bases). Germline V gives CDR1 MNHNS, CDR2 SASEGT. V lost 2 bases, J lost 6 bases, and 16 bases lay in between. This CDR3 has 16 residues. Here the CDR3 DNA reads TGTGCCAGCAGTGAATTGCTGGGGAGCCTCTCCGGGGAGCTGTTTTTT. This translates into CASSELLGSLSGELFF.

This chain connects TRBV12-5 to TRBJ2-7; D is unclear. Germline V CDR1 and CDR2: LGHNT, FRNRAP. The CDR3 has 19 amino acids. The V gene lost 0 bases and the J gene lost 2 bases, with 23 bases spanning the gap. CDR3: CASGLVLDSSPPHAYEQYF. The CDR3 coding sequence is TGTGCTAGTGGTTTGGTACTCGATTCATCCCCCCCCCACGCCTACGAGCAGTACTTC.

As for this clone: The junction departs from the called germline gene at one end, perhaps through a read error. J is TRBJ2-5 and V is TRBV5-1; 10 bases align to TRBD2. Germline V gene sequence: CDR1 SGHRS, CDR2 YFSETQ. This CDR3 spans 16 amino acids. CDR3 in amino acids: CASSSGTSALQEAQYF. The CDR3 DNA reads as TGCGCCAGCAGCTCCGGGACTAGCGCTCTTCAAGAGGCCCAGTACTTC.

The rearrangement links TRBV2 to TRBJ2-7; 10 bases fit TRBD1. CDR3 length equals 18 residues. The junction had 15 bases not matched to a gene; V was cut back by 3 bases and J by 4 bases. CDR1 SNHLY and CDR2 FYNNEI come from the germline V gene. The CDR3 reads CASSDGGMGQGRLYEQYF. The CDR3 DNA follows: TGTGCCAGCAGTGATGGAGGAATGGGACAGGGGAGATTGTACGAGCAGTACTTC.

The V call is TRBV29-1, the J call TRBJ1-1, with 8 bases lining up with TRBD1. This CDR3 region has 16 residues. Losses at the gene ends were 1 base for V and 2 bases for J; bases not matched to a gene: 9. Per germline, CDR1 SQVTM and CDR2 ANQGSEA. CDR3 sequence (DNA): TGCAGCGTTGAAGGATCGAACAGGGGGTTTAACACTGAAGCTTTCTTT. Amino acids: CSVEGSNRGFNTEAFF.

The V gene is TRBV7-2, the J gene TRBJ2-3, with 9 bases fitting TRBD2. This CDR3 is 16 amino acids long. Looked up from germline, CDR1 is SGHTA and CDR2 is FQGNSA. V lost 5 bases and J lost 0; bases outside the gene matches: 6. CDR3 nucleotides: TGTGCCAGCAGCCCCTTGCGGGGGGGAAGCACAGATACGCAGTATTTT. Amino acid sequence: CASSPLRGGSTDTQYF.

This chain links TRBV6-6 with TRBJ2-5; TRBD2 aligns across 12 bases. The DNA matches TRBJ2-7 better at its end, which makes the J call doubtful. The germline gives CDR1 MNHNY, CDR2 SVGAGI (reference sequence). The CDR3 totals 15 residues. CDR3 DNA: TGTGCCAGCAGGCGGACTAGCGGGGACTCCTACGAGCAGTACTTC. Its translation: CASRRTSGDSYEQYF.